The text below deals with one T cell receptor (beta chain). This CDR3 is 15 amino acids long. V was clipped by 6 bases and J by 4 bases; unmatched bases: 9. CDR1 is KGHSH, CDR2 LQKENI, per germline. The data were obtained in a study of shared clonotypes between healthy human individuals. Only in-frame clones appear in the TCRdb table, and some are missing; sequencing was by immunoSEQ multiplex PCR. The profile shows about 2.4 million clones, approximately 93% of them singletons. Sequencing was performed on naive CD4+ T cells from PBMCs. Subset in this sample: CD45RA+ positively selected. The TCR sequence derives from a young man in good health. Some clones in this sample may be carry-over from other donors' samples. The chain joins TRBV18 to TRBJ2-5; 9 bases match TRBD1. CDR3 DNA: TGTGCCAGCTCCGCTGGGACAGGGTTAGGAGAGACCCAGTACTTC. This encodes CASSAGTGLGETQYF.